The subject of this entry is one T cell receptor (beta chain). Its antigen has not been determined. No much larger clonotype is one base removed from it; base qualities were not supplied. The germline ends are 4 bases apart after V is trimmed by 3 bases and J by 2 bases. The CDR1 and CDR2 encoded by the germline V gene are SGDLS and YYNGEE. The CDR3 runs 12 amino acids, cysteine and phenylalanine included. Only CDR3 DNA remains: 36 bases, in frame from the first base. The sample is drawn from a study of cytomegalovirus exposure and HLA in healthy donors (dated by TCRdb to about 2017). The study in broad terms: In an earlier analysis of approximately 640 of the donors, 250 to 300 Gb of sequence data and approximately 120 million unique TCR beta sequences from about 179 million T cells were reported. Approximately 310 gigabases of sequencing data and tens of millions of unique TCR sequences were included in an early release covering about 700 HLA-typed donors. Among the roughly 400 genotyped donors, under 90% belonged to the genetic ancestry cluster associated with self-reported Caucasian donors. The study was designed to test whether signatures of past pathogen exposure could be identified by cataloging public T cell receptors. The T cell repertoires of several hundred subjects were profiled by immunosequencing and related to cytomegalovirus serostatus. In addition to the first cohort of 650 to 750 subjects, a separate validation cohort of over 90 different subjects was used. To predict cytomegalovirus infection status, the study combined high-throughput TCR immunosequencing, statistical association of individual TCRs with disease status, and machine learning. To study patterns of TCR occurrence, a later analysis re-analyzed previously published TCR beta repertoires from around 660 donors and added high-resolution HLA genotyping. The later analysis used no new phenotypic data to find candidate immune exposures, relying instead on TCR beta sequences and their occurrence across donors. An earlier analysis of around 540 of the donors applied high-throughput TCR beta sequencing to assess whether each TCR beta V gene segment acted as functional or pseudogenic. Alongside the repertoire data, information on donor age, sex, ethnicity and CMV serostatus was compiled. A later genetic analysis used genome-wide SNP genotypes for about 60% of the roughly 700 donors, treating that subset as a discovery cohort. Every repertoire in the discovery cohort had been generated on one and the same sequencing platform. Class I and class II HLA loci were covered by the typing at four-digit resolution. Typing coverage differed by locus: A, B, C, DRB1 and DQB1 were typed in about 620-630 donors, DQA1 in 522, DPA1 in approximately 610, and DPB1 in 450 to 490. Because of strong linkage in the cohort, four to six DR-DQ haplotypes were treated as single units for association and clustering. Among some 410 genotyped donors of the cohort, an average of about 240,000 unique TCR beta nucleotide sequences were sequenced per donor, roughly 20% of them non-productive. The full study reports these points: While some public TCRs were present in many individuals, most TCR sequences turned up only very rarely across donors. The authors suggested that the approach could potentially be extended to other disease states and immunological phenotypes. Strong co-occurrence of HLA alleles, especially DR and DQ, made assigning TCR associations to individual alleles difficult. The only immune exposure information available for the cohort was CMV serostatus. The classifier was reported to diagnose cytomegalovirus status with high specificity and sensitivity in both the original cohort and the validation cohort. A later analysis found that TCR association rates varied across HLA loci, with DRB1 alleles showing the most associated TCRs and HLA-C alleles the fewest. A cluster of highly shared sequence variants was judged likely to represent a technical artifact of the sequencing pipeline. Because some donors lacked HLA typing at each locus, the association tests relied only on the typed subset. According to a later analysis, parvovirus B19, influenza, CMV and Epstein-Barr virus appeared linked to several top co-occurrence clusters. The study gave a list of under 200 TCR beta chains associated with cytomegalovirus. A further reported finding was that TCR beta sequences accurately predicted the HLA-A and HLA-B alleles for most subjects in the first cohort. Sequencing depth was assumed to be roughly uniform across donors in the presence/absence analyses, though that assumption may not hold. In a later analysis, most CMV-associated TCR beta chains were found to appear HLA-restricted, with HLA associations seemingly driven largely by CMV exposure. The earlier analysis of about 600 of the donors excluded approximately 15 rarely observed V segments, including chromosome 9 orphons, because counts were too low. In this cohort, only TCR beta chains were sequenced, and detectable features were limited by the absence of alpha or paired-chain data. In vitro tests confirmed that a few of the cytomegalovirus-associated TCR beta chains recognize cytomegalovirus antigens. Broadly in line with IMGT annotations, most TCR beta V segments showed up in productive rearrangements about 87% or about 30% of the time in an earlier analysis of about 500 of the donors. Specific HLA alleles were associated with 15,000 to 20,000 TCR beta sequences at a false discovery rate of 0.05 in a later analysis. Because the 87-base-pair reads could not distinguish some IMGT-functional V segments, including TRBV6-2 and TRBV6-3, those segments were excluded. A later genetic analysis reported fewer N-insertions in productive TCRs among donors in an Asian-associated ancestry cluster than the roughly 620-donor mean. A later analysis found that HLA-associated TCR beta chains were more clonally expanded and had lower generation probabilities than equally common non-associated chains. An association between a missense DCLRE1C variant and V-gene and J-gene trimming of TCR beta chains was found in a later genetic analysis and replicated in an independent cohort. Linkage disequilibrium might explain the correlated functional status among segregating V segments, but an unknown experimental factor could not be excluded.

The method was the immunoSEQ multiplex PCR assay. A mixture of 60 forward primers for TCR Vbeta segments and 13 reverse primers for TCR Jbeta segments was used in the multiplex PCR. Amplification of the CDR3 region of rearranged TCR beta genes was performed with a multiplex PCR assay on genomic DNA. The Illumina HiSeq System was used to sequence the amplified TCR beta libraries as 87-base-pair reads. The authors' analysis ran thus. Across the roughly 600 repertoires, a later analysis counted approximately 75 million unique TCR beta chains, approximately 10 million of which were shared by at least two donors. To remove PCR and sequencing errors, raw reads were error-corrected and collapsed into unique sequences using a nearest-neighbor algorithm that merged closely related sequences. V, D and J gene segments were assigned by aligning CDR3 sequences to IMGT reference sequences. For a sequence to be retained, at least a six-nucleotide match to both a V gene segment and a J gene segment was required. Rearrangements were called productive when the CDR3 lacked stop codons and stayed in frame with V and J; all others were non-productive. Following IMGT convention, CDR3 was defined as the stretch from the second conserved V-encoded cysteine to the conserved J-encoded phenylalanine. The earlier analysis of about 570 of the donors excluded any sequence lacking an unambiguous match to a single V gene segment. An earlier analysis of 587 of the donors classified V segments as functional when productive rearrangements were above 56.7% and as segregating when the standard deviation between donors was above 5%. A statistical classification framework was developed to diagnose cytomegalovirus status using the catalog of TCR beta chain sequences. In a later analysis, V and J genes were assigned by comparing TCR nucleotide sequences against IMGT/GENE-DB human TR gene sequences. Using the TCRdist pipeline, a later analysis assigned CDR3 sequences along with most-parsimonious VDJ recombination scenarios. In a later analysis, every TCR beta chain was defined by the combination of its CDR3 amino acid sequence and its V-gene family, and reads without a unique V-gene family were dropped. To address suspected cross-contamination and a sequencing artifact, a later analysis removed roughly 580 highly shared, low-generation-probability nucleotide sequences. In a later analysis, a clonal expansion index for each public chain was calculated from normalized within-repertoire ranks of inferred template counts. In a later analysis, generation probabilities were computed with a VDJ recombination model fitted to out-of-frame rearrangements, and the resulting probabilities were checked against IGoR. In a later analysis, TCR-TCR, TCR-HLA and TCR-CMV co-occurrence was scored with hypergeometric tests, and a repertoire-size bias correction was applied to TCR pairs. A later analysis estimated false discovery rates by permuting HLA or CMV assignments 20 times. In a later analysis, co-occurring TCRs were grouped with DBSCAN, and TCRdist sequence similarity was added when clustering was performed within HLA-allele-positive subsets. Repertoires with fewer than 30,000 or more than 120,000 public chains, plus five repertoires with anomalous nucleotide sharing, were excluded from co-occurrence clustering. This is the immuneACCESS table as TCRdb keeps it, with only in-frame sequences that have V and J called. A part of the clones is gone; compared with another copy, unresolved V genes explain less than half, and the rest is unexplained. The V and J calls and clone size were taken over from that table, and D and trimming were inferred from the DNA. The sample includes under 250,000 clones, with about four fifths observed a single time. The top ten hold roughly 5.5% of the sample.

The cohort consisted of 666 healthy bone marrow donors. All cohort members were sampled while nominally healthy, although unrecorded immune exposures were likely present. The donor was CMV seropositive and was included in the group of 250 to 350 seropositive cohort members. A peripheral blood sample was collected from each donor, and TCR beta sequencing was performed on peripheral blood mononuclear cells. Genomic DNA was extracted from the blood cell samples with the Qiagen DNeasy Blood Extraction Kit. The sequence links TRBV9 to TRBJ2-3; a confident D gene designation cannot be given. The sample taken for sequencing was PBMCs. The TCR originated in a man aged 40-55 years in good health and CMV-seropositive. The sequenced DNA: TGTGCCAGCAGCGGAGACACAGATACGCAGTATTTT. Its product reads: CASSGDTDTQYF.